What follows are 26 T cell receptor beta chains derived from one specimen sequenced in a study of blood T cell repertoires in COVID-19. Assay used: immunoSEQ multiplex PCR; TCRdb lists only in-frame clones, some missing. The table includes more than 150,000 clones, about 85% detected once. Sequencing was performed on PBMCs or T cells enriched from blood (not recorded which). The receptors stem from a woman in her 30s who had recovered from COVID-19.

The chain recombines TRBV6-6 with TRBJ1-5; 8 bases match TRBD1. V lost 5 bases and J lost 6; bases outside the gene matches: 12. The CDR3 has 16 amino acids. CDR1 and CDR2 (germline): MNHNY, SVGAGI (reference sequence). The CDR3: CASSTSRTGWSQPQHF. The CDR3 coding sequence is TGTGCCAGCAGTACCTCTCGGACAGGGTGGAGTCAGCCCCAGCATTTT.

The rearrangement links TRBV28 to TRBJ1-5; D perhaps matches TRBD1 (6 bases). Between the trimmed V and J ends, which lost 4 bases and 7 bases, there was a span of 14 bases. The CDR3 is 14 amino acids. Germline V gene sequence: CDR1 MDHEN, CDR2 SYDVKM. The CDR3 DNA follows: TGTGCCAGCAGTTCACAGGGATCAAAGCAGCCCCAGCATTTT. Residues: CASSSQGSKQPQHF.

This chain connects TRBV5-4 to TRBJ1-2, with 10 bases matching TRBD1. The CDR3 is 15 residues long. Germline V gene sequence: CDR1 SGHNT, CDR2 YYREEE (reference sequence). Trimming at V came to 6 bases and at J to 2 bases, leaving 7 bases not matched to a gene. The CDR3 protein is CASTLTGGANYGYTF. CDR3 DNA: TGTGCCAGCACCCTGACAGGGGGCGCCAACTATGGCTACACCTTC.

V is TRBV7-8 and J is TRBJ1-4; 8 nucleotides match TRBD1. V lost 5 bases, J lost 5 bases, and 7 bases stayed unmatched. Germline CDR1 and CDR2: SGHVS and FQNEAQ. The CDR3 is 15 residues long. CDR3 DNA sequence: TGTGCCAGCAGCCCCAGGGACAGGAGAAATGAAAAACTGTTTTTT. Translated: CASSPRDRRNEKLFF.

The count of this clone is one. The chain has TRBV5-4 and TRBJ2-5, with a tentative D call TRBD2 (5 bases). Per germline, CDR1 SGHNT and CDR2 YYREEE (reference sequence). The CDR3 covers 14 residues. V was clipped by 3 bases and J by 3 bases, with 12 bases between them. CDR3: CASSSVEGEETQYF. The CDR3 DNA reads as TGTGCCAGCAGCTCGGTCGAGGGAGAAGAGACCCAGTACTTC.

The rearrangement joins TRBV13 to TRBJ2-1; 7 positions agree with TRBD1. Germline V gene lookup returns CDR1 PRHDT and CDR2 FYEKMQ (reference sequence). CDR3 length equals 15 residues. V gave up 5 bases and J gave up 3 bases; unmatched junction bases: 7. This chain's CDR3 is CASSAPGQHYNEQFF. The CDR3, as DNA: TGTGCCAGCAGCGCGCCGGGACAGCACTACAATGAGCAGTTCTTC.

This chain joins TRBV5-1 and TRBJ2-7; tentatively, D is TRBD1 (9 bases). The CDR3 consists of 15 residues. Germline V gene sequence: CDR1 SGHRS, CDR2 YFSETQ. V was shortened by 5 bases and J by 3 bases, with 18 bases between the two germline ends. Written as DNA, the CDR3 is TGCGCCAGCAGGTGGACAGGGGCGGGGGGCTACGAGCAGTACTTC. Its translation is CASRWTGAGGYEQYF.

The chain joins TRBV29-1 to TRBJ1-1; perhaps TRBD1 as D (6 bases). Trimming removed 6 bases from V and 0 bases from J, with 14 bases in between. The CDR3 is made up of 14 amino acids. CDR1 is SQVTM and CDR2 is ANQGSEA in the germline V gene. CDR3: CSVGYRAVNTEAFF. The CDR3, as DNA: TGCAGCGTAGGTTACAGGGCCGTGAACACTGAAGCTTTCTTT.

This clone turned up a few times. This chain uses TRBV6-2 or TRBV6-3 with TRBJ1-2; the D is unclear. CDR1 is MNHEY, CDR2 SVGEGT, per germline. The CDR3 covers 16 residues. Trimming removed 3 bases at V and 4 bases at J, with 18 bases between. The CDR3 reads CASSYLGQKVGYGYTF. In DNA form, the CDR3 reads TGTGCCAGCAGTTATCTTGGGCAGAAAGTTGGCTATGGCTACACCTTC.

The count of this clone is one. This chain connects TRBV30 to TRBJ1-5, with D hard to call. Between the trimmed V and J ends, which lost 4 bases and 0 bases, there was a span of 10 bases. Germline CDR1 is GTSNPN and CDR2 is SVGIG (reference sequence). The CDR3 is 14 amino acids. The DNA for the CDR3 is TGTGCCTGGACCTCACAAAATAGCAATCAGCCCCAGCATTTT. This encodes CAWTSQNSNQPQHF.

The chain uses TRBV5-6 and TRBJ2-7, with 7 bases matching TRBD2. Germline CDR1 is SGHDT and CDR2 is YYEEEE. Trimming took 1 base from V and 3 from J; bases not matched to a gene: 10. The CDR3 runs to 16 residues. Here the CDR3 DNA reads TGTGCCAGCAGCTTGATTTCGGCTAGCGGTAACTACGAGCAGTACTTC. It codes for CASSLISASGNYEQYF. Complete variable domain (other parts from reference TRBV5-6 and TRBJ2-7): DAGVTQSPTHLIKTRGQQVTLRCSPKSGHDTVSWYQQALGQGPQFIFQYYEEEERQRGNFPDRFSGHQFPNYSSELNVNALLLGDSALYLCASSLISASGNYEQYFGPGTRLTVT.

The chain links TRBV5-6 to TRBJ1-5; D unclear. Trimming took off 1 base at V and 0 bases at J, with 8 bases between the two ends. Germline-derived CDR1 and CDR2 are SGHDT and YYEEEE. The length of the CDR3 is 15 residues. In DNA form, the CDR3 reads TGTGCCAGCAGCTTGTTACGGGATAGCAATCAGCCCCAGCATTTT. Encoded protein: CASSLLRDSNQPQHF.

The V gene is TRBV20-1, the J gene TRBJ1-6; no firm D call. Germline loops: CDR1 DFQATT, CDR2 SNEGSKA (reference sequence). This CDR3 has 11 amino acids. Trimming pared 5 bases from V and 8 bases from J, leaving 7 bases between. The CDR3 DNA sequence: TGCAGTGCTCTGCAGGATTCACCCCTCCACTTT. It codes for CSALQDSPLHF.

The chain links TRBV2 to TRBJ1-5; the D gene is possibly TRBD1 (6 bases). CDR3 length: 15 residues. The V end lost 6 bases, the J end lost 6 bases, and 18 bases lay between the germline ends. The V gene's germline CDR1 is SNHLY and CDR2 FYNNEI. CDR3 protein: CASRKGGDGSQPQHF. DNA for the CDR3: TGTGCCAGCAGGAAGGGGGGGGATGGTAGTCAGCCCCAGCATTTT.

The V call is TRBV13, the J call TRBJ1-1; 7 nucleotides match TRBD1. This CDR3 region has 15 residues. CDR1 PRHDT and CDR2 FYEKMQ come from the germline V gene (reference sequence). The V gene end was trimmed by 3 bases and the J gene end by 2 bases; junction bases not matched to a gene: 6. CDR3 sequence reads: CASSLRQGPNTEAFF. CDR3 DNA sequence: TGTGCCAGCAGCTTGCGACAGGGCCCAAACACTGAAGCTTTCTTT.

The genes are TRBV6-2 or TRBV6-3 and TRBJ2-7, with 9 bases lining up with TRBD2. This CDR3 has 15 amino acids. CDR1 is MNHEY, CDR2 SVGEGT, per germline. The ends lost 2 bases at V and 7 bases at J; junction bases unmatched: 9. CDR3 in amino acids: CASSYGTSLRYEQYF. The CDR3 DNA sequence: TGTGCCAGCAGTTACGGGACTAGCCTCCGCTATGAGCAGTACTTC.

The chain is built from TRBV29-1 and TRBJ1-2; 9 bases fit TRBD1. CDR1 is SQVTM, CDR2 ANQGSEA, per germline. The CDR3 contains 13 residues. V gave up 7 bases and J gave up 4 bases; unmatched junction bases: 7. CDR3 sequence reads: CSARTGAGYGYTF. CDR3 bases: TGCAGCGCCCGGACAGGGGCGGGCTATGGCTACACCTTC. Filled out from reference TRBV29-1 and TRBJ1-2, the complete variable domain reads SAVISQKPSRDICQRGTSLTIQCQVDSQVTMMFWYRQQPGQSLTLIATANQGSEATYESGFVIDKFPISRPNLTFSTLTVSNMSPEDSSIYLCSARTGAGYGYTFGSGTRLTVV.

This clone was counted once. The chain carries TRBV4-2 and TRBJ2-3; a weak D match, TRBD2 (6 bases). CDR1 and CDR2 (germline): LGHNA, YNFKEQ. The V end was cut by 2 bases, the J end by 6 bases, with 15 bases between. This CDR3 is built from 15 residues. The CDR3 spells CASSQKRLVTDTQYF. Written as DNA, the CDR3 is TGTGCCAGCAGCCAAAAGAGACTAGTAACCGATACGCAGTATTTT.

Only a few counts were recorded for this clone. The CDR3 region is CASSFATGGYEQFF. The CDR3 bases are TGTGCCAGCAGCTTCGCGACAGGGGGTTATGAGCAGTTCTTC. This chain joins TRBV11-2 and TRBJ2-1, with 9 bases fitting TRBD1. Trimming took 3 bases from V and 8 from J; bases not matched to a gene: 5. The length of the CDR3 is 14 residues. CDR1 and CDR2 (germline): SGHAT, FQNNGV.

The V and J genes are TRBV15 and TRBJ1-5, with TRBD1 matching over 11 bases. CDR1 and CDR2 from the germline V gene are LNHNV and YYDKDF (reference sequence). The CDR3 covers 14 residues. J lost 8 bases, V lost 3 bases, and 3 bases had no gene match. The CDR3 region has the DNA TGTGCCACCAGCAGGGACAGGGGGCGAGAGCCCCAGCATTTT. Translating it yields CATSRDRGREPQHF.

This clone was detected many times. In DNA, the CDR3 is TGTGCCAGCTGTCGGACTAGCGGGGGGGCCGGTCTAGCAGATACGCAGTATTTT. This gives the protein CASCRTSGGAGLADTQYF. The V gene is TRBV6-6, the J gene TRBJ2-3, with 15 bases lining up with TRBD2. Per the germline V gene, CDR1 is MNHNY and CDR2 is SVGAGI (reference sequence). V was pared by 8 bases and J by 4 bases, with 13 bases of the junction left unmatched. The CDR3 is 18 amino acids.

The chain carries TRBV27 and TRBJ2-1; 11 bases are shared with TRBD2. V was pared by 1 base and J by 7 bases, with 3 bases of the junction left unmatched. The germline V gene has CDR1 MNHEY and CDR2 SMNVEV (reference sequence). CDR3 length equals 15 residues. CDR3 in DNA: TGTGCCAGCAGTTTATTAGCGGGGGGGAAAAATGAGCAGTTCTTC. This codes for CASSLLAGGKNEQFF.

The V gene is TRBV14, the J gene TRBJ1-1; possible D gene TRBD1, 5 bases. The V gene's germline CDR1 is SGHDN and CDR2 FVKESK. V dropped 1 base and J dropped 5 bases, with 14 bases sitting between them. The CDR3 is 15 residues long. CDR3 sequence (DNA): TGTGCCAGCAGCCAAGCAAGGGCAGGGCGGACTGAAGCTTTCTTT. Protein sequence: CASSQARAGRTEAFF.

The genes are TRBV7-8 and TRBJ2-7, with D perhaps TRBD1 (6 bases). The V gene lost 4 bases and the J gene lost 7 bases, with 17 bases spanning the gap. The CDR3 extends over 14 amino acids. Germline V gives CDR1 SGHVS, CDR2 FQNEAQ. The CDR3 DNA reads TGTGCCAGCAGCTCGCTCCGGACAGTGGAAGAGCAGTACTTC. Protein sequence: CASSSLRTVEEQYF.

V is TRBV6-1 and J is TRBJ2-1; 15 positions agree with TRBD2. Germline assignment: CDR1 MNHNS and CDR2 SASEGT. The CDR3 runs to 19 residues. The V segment lost 0 bases and the J segment 2 bases; nucleotides outside the gene matches: 5. The CDR3 nucleotides are TGTGCCAGCAGTGAAGCCCGGACTAGCGGGGGGGGGACCTACAATGAGCAGTTCTTC. The encoded protein is CASSEARTSGGGTYNEQFF.

The V call is TRBV6-5, the J call TRBJ1-2; 7 bases align to TRBD1. Germline V gene sequence: CDR1 MNHEY, CDR2 SVGAGI. This CDR3 comprises 13 residues. V gave up 6 bases and J gave up 6 bases; unmatched junction bases: 7. CDR3 amino acids: CASRFRQGHGYTF. DNA for the CDR3: TGTGCCAGCAGATTTAGACAGGGCCATGGCTACACCTTC.